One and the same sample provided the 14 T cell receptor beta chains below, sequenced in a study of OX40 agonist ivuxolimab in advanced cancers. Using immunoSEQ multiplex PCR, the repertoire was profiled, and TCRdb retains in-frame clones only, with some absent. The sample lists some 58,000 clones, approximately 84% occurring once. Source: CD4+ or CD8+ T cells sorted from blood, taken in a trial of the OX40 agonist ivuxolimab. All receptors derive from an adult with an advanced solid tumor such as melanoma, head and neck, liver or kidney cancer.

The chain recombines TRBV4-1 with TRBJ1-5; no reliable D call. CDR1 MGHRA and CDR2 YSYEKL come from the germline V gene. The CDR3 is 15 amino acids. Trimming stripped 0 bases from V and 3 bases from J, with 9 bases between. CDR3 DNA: TGCGCCAGCAGCCAAGATTTTAGGCCCAATCAGCCCCAGCATTTT. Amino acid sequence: CASSQDFRPNQPQHF.

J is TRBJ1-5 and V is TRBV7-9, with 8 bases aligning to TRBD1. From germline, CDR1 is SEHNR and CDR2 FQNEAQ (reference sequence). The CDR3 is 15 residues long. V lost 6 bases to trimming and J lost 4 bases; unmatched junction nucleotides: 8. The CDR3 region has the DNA TGTGCCAGCAGTTCGACAGACAGGGGAAATCAGCCCCAGCATTTT. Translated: CASSSTDRGNQPQHF.

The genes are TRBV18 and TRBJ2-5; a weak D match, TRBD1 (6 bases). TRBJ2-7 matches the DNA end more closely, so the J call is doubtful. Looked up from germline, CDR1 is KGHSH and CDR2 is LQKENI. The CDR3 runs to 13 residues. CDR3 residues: CASSLQGIYEQYF. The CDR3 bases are TGTGCCAGCTCCCTACAGGGAATCTACGAGCAGTACTTC.

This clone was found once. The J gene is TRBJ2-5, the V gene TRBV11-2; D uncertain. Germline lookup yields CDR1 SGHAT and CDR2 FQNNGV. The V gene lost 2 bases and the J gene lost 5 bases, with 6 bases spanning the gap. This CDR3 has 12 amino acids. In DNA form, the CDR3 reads TGTGCCAGCAGCTTAAATGGGGAGACCCAGTACTTC. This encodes CASSLNGETQYF.

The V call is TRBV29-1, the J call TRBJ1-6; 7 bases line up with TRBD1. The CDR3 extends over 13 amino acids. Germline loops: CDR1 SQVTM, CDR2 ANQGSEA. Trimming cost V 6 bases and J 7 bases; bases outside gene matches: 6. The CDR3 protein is CSVAKGANSPLHF. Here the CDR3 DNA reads TGCAGCGTGGCGAAGGGGGCCAATTCACCCCTCCACTTT.

The CDR3 loop is CASSLELYRGSASGNTIYF. The CDR3 nucleotides are TGTGCCAGCAGCTTAGAATTGTACAGGGGATCCGCCTCTGGAAACACCATATATTTT. The rearrangement joins TRBV7-9 to TRBJ1-3; 7 bases are shared with TRBD1. The V segment lost 1 base and the J segment 0 bases; nucleotides outside the gene matches: 12. The V gene's germline CDR1 is SEHNR and CDR2 FQNEAQ (reference sequence). The length of the CDR3 is 19 residues.

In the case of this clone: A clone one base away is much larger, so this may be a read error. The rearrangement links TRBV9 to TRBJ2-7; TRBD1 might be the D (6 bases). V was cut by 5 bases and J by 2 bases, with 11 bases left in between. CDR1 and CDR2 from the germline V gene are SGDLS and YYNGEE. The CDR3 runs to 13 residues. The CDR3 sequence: CASSSGQTYEQYF. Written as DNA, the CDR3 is TGTGCCAGCAGTTCCGGACAGACCTACGAGCAGTACTTC.

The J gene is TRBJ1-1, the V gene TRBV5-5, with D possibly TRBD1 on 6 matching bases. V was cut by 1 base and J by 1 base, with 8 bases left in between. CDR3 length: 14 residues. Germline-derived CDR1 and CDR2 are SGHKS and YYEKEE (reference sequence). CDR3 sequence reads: CASSLQGTNTEAFF. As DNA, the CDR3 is TGTGCCAGCAGCTTGCAGGGGACGAACACTGAAGCTTTCTTT.

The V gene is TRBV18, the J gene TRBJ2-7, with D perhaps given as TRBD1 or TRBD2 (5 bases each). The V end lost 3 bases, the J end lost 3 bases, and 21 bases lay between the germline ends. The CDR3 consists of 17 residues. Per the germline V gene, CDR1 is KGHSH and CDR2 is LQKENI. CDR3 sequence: CASSPQRQRWGFYEQYF. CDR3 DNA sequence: TGTGCCAGCTCACCCCAAAGACAGAGATGGGGGTTCTACGAGCAGTACTTC.

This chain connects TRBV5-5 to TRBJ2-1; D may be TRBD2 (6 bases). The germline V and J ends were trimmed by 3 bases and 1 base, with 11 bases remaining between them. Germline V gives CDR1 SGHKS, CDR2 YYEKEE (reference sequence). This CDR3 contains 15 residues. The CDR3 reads CASSSGGASYNEQFF. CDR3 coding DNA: TGTGCCAGCAGCTCCGGCGGGGCGTCCTACAATGAGCAGTTCTTC.

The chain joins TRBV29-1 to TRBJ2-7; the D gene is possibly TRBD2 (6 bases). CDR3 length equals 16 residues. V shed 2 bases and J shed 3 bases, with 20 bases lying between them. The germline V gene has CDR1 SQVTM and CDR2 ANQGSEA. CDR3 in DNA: TGCAGCGTTGAACAGCTAGGCGGGACTGGGGGCTACGAGCAGTACTTC. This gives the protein CSVEQLGGTGGYEQYF.

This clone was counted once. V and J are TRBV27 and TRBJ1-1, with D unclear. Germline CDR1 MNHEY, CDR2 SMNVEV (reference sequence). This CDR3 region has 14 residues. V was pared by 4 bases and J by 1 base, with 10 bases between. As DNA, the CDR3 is TGTGCCAGCAGTTCAGACTGGGGGAACACTGAAGCTTTCTTT. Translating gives CASSSDWGNTEAFF.

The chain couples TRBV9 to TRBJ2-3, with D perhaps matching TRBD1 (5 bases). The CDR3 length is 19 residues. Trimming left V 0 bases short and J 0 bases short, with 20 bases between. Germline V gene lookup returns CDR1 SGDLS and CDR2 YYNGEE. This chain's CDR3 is CASSVEGFGSRGSTDTQYF. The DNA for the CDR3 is TGTGCCAGCAGCGTAGAGGGGTTCGGCAGTAGAGGTAGCACAGATACGCAGTATTTT.

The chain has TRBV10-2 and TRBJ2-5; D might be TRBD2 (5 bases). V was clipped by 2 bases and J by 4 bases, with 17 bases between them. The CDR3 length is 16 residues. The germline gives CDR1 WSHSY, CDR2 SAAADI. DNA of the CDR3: TGCGCCAGCAGTGAGGATATCGGACGTGGGAGAGAGACCCAGTACTTC. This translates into CASSEDIGRGRETQYF.